A selection of T cell receptor beta chains follows, all from one sample in a study of T cell changes during pregnancy in multiple sclerosis. TCRdb keeps only in-frame clones here, not all; method: immunoSEQ multiplex PCR. The table has fewer than 65,000 clones, about 91% seen once. Sequencing was performed on peripheral blood, taken before pregnancy. The source is a female donor with multiple sclerosis, enrolled in a pregnancy study. Each CDR3 is given with its conserved first and last residue. The D gene is left open where the match is weak. Not every row has a clone size; where given, it reads once, few, many or a size class.

d_gene: NA; j_gene: TRBJ1-1; abundance: NA; v_gene: TRBV6-5; CDR3aa: CASSYTTGRRTEAFF; CDR3nt: TGTGCCAGCAGTTACACCACGGGGAGACGGACTGAAGCTTTCTTT
d_gene: TRBD1; j_gene: TRBJ1-1; abundance: NA; v_gene: TRBV6-5; CDR3aa: CASGQGARAEAFF; CDR3nt: TGTGCCAGCGGCCAGGGGGCGCGGGCTGAAGCTTTCTTT
d_gene: NA; j_gene: TRBJ2-5; abundance: NA; v_gene: TRBV7-6; CDR3aa: CASSLGPQGLLPETQYF; CDR3nt: TGTGCCAGCAGCTTAGGCCCCCAGGGACTCCTACCGGAGACCCAGTACTTC
d_gene: TRBD2; j_gene: TRBJ2-1; abundance: once; v_gene: TRBV25-1; CDR3aa: CAALAGGLLNEQFF; CDR3nt: TGTGCCGCATTAGCGGGGGGGCTTTTAAATGAGCAGTTCTTC
d_gene: TRBD2; j_gene: TRBJ2-3; abundance: few; v_gene: TRBV4-2; CDR3aa: CASSQTQTSGADTQYF; CDR3nt: TGTGCCAGCAGCCAAACACAGACTAGCGGTGCGGATACGCAGTATTTT
d_gene: NA; j_gene: TRBJ2-3; abundance: NA; v_gene: TRBV4-3; CDR3aa: CASSQNRGGGTDTQYF; CDR3nt: TGCGCCAGCAGCCAAAACAGGGGGGGCGGCACAGATACGCAGTATTTT
d_gene: NA; j_gene: TRBJ1-4; abundance: once; v_gene: TRBV2; CDR3aa: CASSGRRETATNEKLFF; CDR3nt: TGTGCCAGCAGTGGGAGGCGGGAAACTGCAACTAATGAAAAACTGTTTTTT
d_gene: NA; j_gene: TRBJ2-2; abundance: NA; v_gene: TRBV9; CDR3aa: CASSVALATNTGELFF; CDR3nt: TGTGCCAGCAGCGTCGCCCTTGCGACGAACACCGGGGAGCTGTTTTTT
d_gene: NA; j_gene: TRBJ2-3; abundance: many; v_gene: TRBV6-1; CDR3aa: CASSEARLGGLDTQYF; CDR3nt: TGTGCCAGCAGTGAAGCCCGGCTAGGGGGTTTAGATACGCAGTATTTT
d_gene: TRBD1; j_gene: TRBJ1-1; abundance: NA; v_gene: TRBV18; CDR3aa: CASSPTGQGSTEAFF; CDR3nt: TGTGCCAGCTCACCAACGGGACAGGGGTCGACTGAAGCTTTCTTT
d_gene: NA; j_gene: TRBJ1-6; abundance: NA; v_gene: TRBV5-1; CDR3aa: CASSLGRGSPLHF; CDR3nt: TGCGCCAGCAGCTTAGGACGGGGTTCACCCCTCCACTTT
d_gene: NA; j_gene: TRBJ2-4; abundance: NA; v_gene: TRBV21-1; CDR3aa: CASSKDRAKNIQYF; CDR3nt: TGTGCCAGCAGCAAGGACAGGGCCAAAAACATTCAGTACTTC
d_gene: NA; j_gene: TRBJ2-7; abundance: once; v_gene: TRBV6-5; CDR3aa: CASREGGSYEQYF; CDR3nt: TGTGCCAGCAGGGAAGGGGGCTCCTACGAGCAGTACTTC
d_gene: NA; j_gene: TRBJ1-2; abundance: NA; v_gene: TRBV7-8; CDR3aa: CASSLGLSYGYTF; CDR3nt: TGTGCCAGCAGCTTAGGTTTGAGCTATGGCTACACCTTC
d_gene: NA; j_gene: TRBJ1-5; abundance: NA; v_gene: TRBV15; CDR3aa: CATSPERGLVPQPQHF; CDR3nt: TGTGCCACCAGCCCGGAGCGGGGGCTAGTTCCTCAGCCCCAGCATTTT
d_gene: TRBD1; j_gene: TRBJ2-7; abundance: NA; v_gene: TRBV5-1; CDR3aa: CASGPGQTYEQYF; CDR3nt: TGCGCCAGCGGGCCGGGACAGACCTACGAGCAGTACTTC
d_gene: NA; j_gene: TRBJ2-2; abundance: NA; v_gene: TRBV20-1; CDR3aa: CSAYITGELFF; CDR3nt: TGCAGTGCCTATATCACCGGGGAGCTGTTTTTT
d_gene: NA; j_gene: TRBJ1-2; abundance: NA; v_gene: TRBV7-2; CDR3aa: CASSSTVANYGYTF; CDR3nt: TGTGCCAGCAGCTCAACGGTGGCTAACTATGGCTACACCTTC
d_gene: NA; j_gene: TRBJ2-1; abundance: NA; v_gene: TRBV5-4; CDR3aa: CASSSGTQSFNEQFF; CDR3nt: TGTGCCAGCAGCTCCGGGACTCAGAGTTTTAATGAGCAGTTCTTC
d_gene: NA; j_gene: TRBJ2-5; abundance: few; v_gene: TRBV4-2; CDR3aa: CASSPGISVPAAKIGRQETQYF; CDR3nt: NA
d_gene: TRBD1; j_gene: TRBJ2-5; abundance: NA; v_gene: TRBV6-5; CDR3aa: CASSYQLTGMETQYF; CDR3nt: TGTGCCAGCAGTTACCAACTGACAGGGATGGAGACCCAGTACTTC
d_gene: TRBD2; j_gene: TRBJ2-1; abundance: NA; v_gene: TRBV4-1; CDR3aa: CASSQGGGSGPYNEQFF; CDR3nt: TGCGCCAGCAGCCAAGGCGGGGGGTCTGGGCCCTACAATGAGCAGTTCTTC
d_gene: TRBD1; j_gene: TRBJ1-6; abundance: once; v_gene: TRBV6-5; CDR3aa: CASRTQGALNSPLHF; CDR3nt: TGTGCCAGCAGGACACAGGGGGCCCTGAATTCACCCCTCCACTTT
d_gene: TRBD2; j_gene: TRBJ2-5; abundance: NA; v_gene: TRBV9; CDR3aa: CASSVPSSGGNRETQYF; CDR3nt: TGTGCCAGCAGCGTACCCTCTAGCGGGGGAAATCGGGAGACCCAGTACTTC
d_gene: TRBD1; j_gene: TRBJ1-1; abundance: NA; v_gene: TRBV19; CDR3aa: CASSRGPTEAFF; CDR3nt: TGTGCCAGTAGCAGGGGGCCCACTGAAGCTTTCTTT
d_gene: TRBD1; j_gene: TRBJ1-1; abundance: NA; v_gene: TRBV7-2; CDR3aa: CASSWGRGLNEAFF; CDR3nt: TGTGCCAGCAGTTGGGGCAGGGGGCTTAACGAAGCTTTCTTT
d_gene: NA; j_gene: TRBJ2-7; abundance: once; v_gene: TRBV7-3; CDR3aa: CASSLGGGSNEQYF; CDR3nt: TGTGCCAGCAGCCTAGGAGGGGGCAGTAACGAGCAGTACTTC
d_gene: NA; j_gene: TRBJ1-4; abundance: NA; v_gene: TRBV27; CDR3aa: CASRNIQGPTNEKLFF; CDR3nt: TGTGCCAGCAGGAACATTCAGGGGCCAACTAATGAAAAACTGTTTTTT
d_gene: TRBD1; j_gene: TRBJ2-2; abundance: NA; v_gene: TRBV7-2; CDR3aa: CASSLAQGAGELFF; CDR3nt: TGTGCCAGCAGCTTAGCCCAGGGGGCCGGGGAGCTGTTTTTT
d_gene: TRBD2; j_gene: TRBJ2-3; abundance: NA; v_gene: TRBV7-3; CDR3aa: CASSLIGTSGGAGDTQYF; CDR3nt: TGTGCCAGCAGCTTAATAGGGACTAGCGGGGGGGCAGGAGATACGCAGTATTTT
d_gene: TRBD2; j_gene: TRBJ2-1; abundance: NA; v_gene: TRBV9; CDR3aa: CASSVETSGGYEQFF; CDR3nt: TGTGCCAGCAGCGTAGAAACTAGCGGGGGTTATGAGCAGTTCTTC
d_gene: TRBD1; j_gene: TRBJ1-6; abundance: NA; v_gene: TRBV7-9; CDR3aa: CASSIGTGSFSPLHF; CDR3nt: TGTGCCAGCAGCATCGGGACAGGTTCGTTTTCACCCCTCCACTTT
d_gene: TRBD1; j_gene: TRBJ1-1; abundance: NA; v_gene: TRBV19; CDR3aa: CASRKGAWTEAFF; CDR3nt: TGTGCCAGTAGAAAGGGGGCTTGGACTGAAGCTTTCTTT
d_gene: NA; j_gene: TRBJ1-6; abundance: NA; v_gene: TRBV18; CDR3aa: CASSPGTRSSPLHF; CDR3nt: TGTGCCAGCTCCCCAGGAACCCGGAGTTCACCCCTCCACTTT
d_gene: TRBD1; j_gene: TRBJ1-1; abundance: NA; v_gene: TRBV25-1; CDR3aa: CASRRQGANTEAFF; CDR3nt: TGTGCCAGCAGGAGACAGGGGGCGAACACTGAAGCTTTCTTT
d_gene: TRBD2; j_gene: TRBJ2-3; abundance: NA; v_gene: TRBV5-1; CDR3aa: CASSLGGGGQDTQYF; CDR3nt: TGCGCCAGCAGCCTCGGAGGCGGGGGGCAAGATACGCAGTATTTT
d_gene: NA; j_gene: TRBJ2-7; abundance: NA; v_gene: TRBV11-2; CDR3aa: CASSLLVTSYEQYF; CDR3nt: TGTGCCAGCAGCTTACTAGTCACCTCCTACGAGCAGTACTTC
d_gene: NA; j_gene: TRBJ1-2; abundance: NA; v_gene: TRBV2; CDR3aa: CASSEAVRSYGYTF; CDR3nt: TGTGCCAGCAGTGAAGCGGTCAGAAGCTATGGCTACACCTTC
d_gene: TRBD2; j_gene: TRBJ2-7; abundance: NA; v_gene: TRBV19; CDR3aa: CASSISRGAYEQYF; CDR3nt: TGTGCCAGTAGTATCTCGCGGGGGGCCTACGAGCAGTACTTC
d_gene: NA; j_gene: TRBJ2-5; abundance: NA; v_gene: TRBV6-1; CDR3aa: CASSPGGRGLYF; CDR3nt: TGTGCCAGCAGTCCGGGCGGGCGGGGTCTATACTTC
d_gene: NA; j_gene: TRBJ1-5; abundance: NA; v_gene: TRBV13; CDR3aa: CASSSGDTNSNQPQHF; CDR3nt: TGTGCCAGCAGCTCCGGGGACACCAATAGCAATCAGCCCCAGCATTTT
d_gene: NA; j_gene: TRBJ2-7; abundance: once; v_gene: TRBV11-2; CDR3aa: CASSLMGGPYEQYF; CDR3nt: TGTGCCAGCAGCTTAATGGGGGGGCCCTACGAGCAGTACTTC
d_gene: TRBD2; j_gene: TRBJ2-1; abundance: NA; v_gene: TRBV7-2; CDR3aa: CASSPSGGSYNEQFF; CDR3nt: TGTGCCAGCAGTCCCAGCGGGGGGTCCTACAATGAGCAGTTCTTC
d_gene: TRBD2; j_gene: TRBJ2-3; abundance: NA; v_gene: TRBV10-3; CDR3aa: CAISGASAGRTDTQYF; CDR3nt: TGTGCCATCAGTGGAGCTTCAGCGGGGAGAACAGATACGCAGTATTTT
d_gene: NA; j_gene: TRBJ1-5; abundance: NA; v_gene: TRBV7-2; CDR3aa: CASSFKTDNQPQHF; CDR3nt: TGTGCCAGCAGCTTCAAGACAGACAATCAGCCCCAGCATTTT
d_gene: NA; j_gene: TRBJ1-2; abundance: NA; v_gene: TRBV19; CDR3aa: CASSWQVNGYTF; CDR3nt: TGTGCCAGTAGTTGGCAGGTAAATGGCTACACCTTC